Listed below are T cell receptor beta chains from one sample, sequenced in a study of post-analysis software for immune sequencing data. TCRdb recomputed calls from the PCR reads with MiXCR, one row per CDR3 protein. The sample consists of about 820,000 distinct CDR3 sequences, roughly half of them appearing once. Sequenced sample: blood. These receptors all stem from a girl between 5 and 17 years old with multiple sclerosis. Both conserved end residues are trimmed from each CDR3. The order of the fields is V gene, clone size, CDR3 protein. Not every row has a clone size; where given, it reads once, few, many or a size class.

>TRBV7-9|.
ASSLAGDSEKLF
>TRBV29-1|.
SVERQIYTEAF
>TRBV28|.
AVAEGWRTYGYT
>TRBV20-1|few
SARPGQRFTDTQY
>TRBV29-1|.
SVVRGSVDEQF
>TRBV7-9|.
ASSSVSSGAYNEQY
>TRBV5-1|once
ASSSGLAASTDTQY
>TRBV25-1|.
AAGEVSTDTQY
>TRBV25-1|.
ASRTSGSFYGYT
>TRBV6-5|.
ASSIGPTMTDSPLH
>TRBV9|.
ASSVEGYRGYT
>TRBV6-1|.
ASRPLVQGELAKNIQY
>TRBV10-3|few
AISESSGQAPYGYT
>TRBV4-1|.
ASSQDGGRYMNTEAF
>TRBV7-9|.
ASADRDEYEQY
>TRBV4-1|.
ASSQDTGAMPQH
>TRBV5-1|.
ASSADRASSPLH
>TRBV6-1|.
ASSATTRAASRLNSYEQY
>TRBV29-1|many
SVVIQSYEQY
>TRBV4-2|few
ASNRQDEKLF
>TRBV20-1|.
SALRDRSYEQY
>TRBV29-1|.
SVEELSRGSNEQY